This TCR beta chain is from a study of T cell repertoires in aging, cancer and after chemotherapy. On the study more broadly: Over several months to years, re-sampled healthy donor repertoires clearly shared clones.

Overall study findings and caveats: Compared with age-matched healthy donors, untreated hematological or solid cancer patients showed higher blood TCR clonality.

V lost 4 bases, J lost 9 bases, and 10 bases lay in between. The germline CDR1 and CDR2 sequences are MNHEY and SMNVEV (reference sequence). The CDR3 length is 13 residues. Amplification of TCR beta used genomic DNA extracted from peripheral blood. In regard to this clonotype: Its antigen is as yet unknown.

Multiplex touch-down PCR with TRB-A/B primers amplified rearranged V-D-J TRB sequences. From the multiplex PCR reads, TCRdb called clonotypes with MiXCR, one entry per CDR3 protein. The table lists about 12,000 distinct CDR3 sequences, approximately 30% of them singletons. This chain links TRBV27 with TRBJ1-6; D perhaps matches TRBD1 (6 bases). The clonotype comes from a human donor in good health. The donor label of this sample is uncertain. The sample taken for sequencing was blood. Here the CDR3 reads CASSWGPGSPLHF. Written as DNA, the CDR3 is TGTGCCAGCAGTTGGGGGCCGGGTTCACCCCTCCACTTT.